The 14 T cell receptor beta chains below come from one sample, sequenced in a study of blood T cell repertoires in COVID-19. Sequencing was performed with immunoSEQ multiplex PCR; in TCRdb, only in-frame clones are kept and a portion is missing. The sample holds about 110,000 clones, about 80% seen once. The sequenced material came from peripheral blood. Receptor source: a woman aged 55-69 years with acute or convalescent COVID-19.

The chain recombines TRBV5-1 with TRBJ1-3, with D tentatively TRBD1 (6 bases). Trimming left V 0 bases short and J 3 bases short, with 13 bases between. The CDR3 runs to 16 residues. Germline V lookup: CDR1 SGHRS, CDR2 YFSETQ. The CDR3 nucleotides are TGCGCCAGCAGCTTGGAGGTCAGGGGCCTTGGAAACACCATATATTTT. This encodes CASSLEVRGLGNTIYF. Variable domain in full (rest from reference TRBV5-1 and TRBJ1-3): KAGVTQTPRYLIKTRGQQVTLSCSPISGHRSVSWYQQTPGQGLQFLFEYFSETQRNKGNFPGRFSGRQFSNSRSEMNVSTLELGDSALYLCASSLEVRGLGNTIYFGEGSWLTVV.

The rearrangement joins TRBV12-3 or TRBV12-4 to TRBJ2-1; 8 nucleotides align to TRBD1. The CDR3 sequence is 13 residues long. The V segment lost 11 bases and the J segment 6 bases; nucleotides outside the gene matches: 9. The CDR3 spells CAALRTGTNEQFF. The CDR3 bases are TGTGCCGCCCTCCGGACAGGGACCAATGAGCAGTTCTTC.

The chain carries TRBV28 and TRBJ1-2; D gene unclear. With 5 bases removed from V and 4 bases from J, the gap between germline ends came to 8 bases. The CDR3 covers 12 residues. Germline V gives CDR1 MDHEN, CDR2 SYDVKM. CDR3 amino acids: CASSLAIYGYTF. The CDR3 DNA reads TGTGCCAGCAGTCTAGCGATCTATGGCTACACCTTC.

The chain is built from TRBV19 and TRBJ1-5; tentative D call: TRBD1 (6 bases). From germline, CDR1 is LNHDA and CDR2 SQIVND (reference sequence). Trimming left V 8 bases short and J 0 bases short, with 11 bases between. This CDR3 has 14 residues. Written as DNA, the CDR3 is TGTGCCAGTGGTGGACAGACTAGCAATCAGCCCCAGCATTTT. It encodes CASGGQTSNQPQHF.

The chain carries TRBV27 and TRBJ2-7; no firm D call. The germline V gene encodes CDR1 MNHEY and CDR2 SMNVEV (reference sequence). The length of the CDR3 is 15 residues. The germline V and J ends were trimmed by 5 bases and 6 bases, with 20 bases remaining between them. The CDR3 sequence is CASSPARVSASEQYF. In DNA form, the CDR3 reads TGTGCCAGCAGTCCCGCCCGGGTTTCGGCCTCCGAGCAGTACTTC.

The chain couples TRBV5-1 to TRBJ2-5, with 12 bases that match TRBD2. From germline, CDR1 is SGHRS and CDR2 YFSETQ. V gave up 4 bases and J gave up 5 bases; unmatched junction bases: 6. The CDR3 is 15 residues long. For the CDR3, the DNA is TGCGCCAGCAGCACCGGACTAGCGGGGTATGAGACCCAGTACTTC. Translating it yields CASSTGLAGYETQYF.

The chain has TRBV29-1 and TRBJ1-1, with D maybe TRBD1 (5 bases). This CDR3 has 13 amino acids. V lost 3 bases, J lost 1 base, and 9 bases lay in between. Looked up from germline, CDR1 is SQVTM and CDR2 is ANQGSEA. In DNA, the CDR3 is TGCAGCGTTGATGGGGCAGGGAACACTGAAGCTTTCTTT. Protein product: CSVDGAGNTEAFF.

In its sample, this clone was seen a few times. The V and J genes are TRBV5-1 and TRBJ2-6; TRBD1 is a possible D gene (5 bases). The germline V and J ends were trimmed by 0 bases and 0 bases, with 10 bases remaining between them. This CDR3 has 17 amino acids. Looked up from germline, CDR1 is SGHRS and CDR2 is YFSETQ. CDR3 in amino acids: CASSLERRGSGANVLTF. The CDR3 nucleotides are TGCGCCAGCAGCTTGGAGCGTAGGGGCTCTGGGGCCAACGTCCTGACTTTC.

The J gene is TRBJ2-1, the V gene TRBV7-2, with D hard to call. Germline-derived CDR1 and CDR2 are SGHTA and FQGNSA. V was pared by 6 bases and J by 4 bases, with 13 bases between. The CDR3 covers 14 residues. CDR3 loop: CASRSPTGYNEQFF. The CDR3 DNA sequence: TGTGCCAGCAGGTCCCCGACGGGTTACAATGAGCAGTTCTTC.

This clone was recorded a few times. The rearrangement uses TRBV4-1 and TRBJ2-1, with 10 bases lining up with TRBD1. The V gene end was trimmed by 3 bases and the J gene end by 6 bases; junction bases not matched to a gene: 5. This CDR3 is built from 15 residues. Germline lookup yields CDR1 MGHRA and CDR2 YSYEKL. CDR3: CASSQRQGAGNEQFF. CDR3 in DNA: TGCGCCAGCAGCCAGAGACAGGGGGCTGGCAATGAGCAGTTCTTC.

This clone was recorded once. This sequence joins TRBV6-5 and TRBJ2-1; perhaps TRBD1 as D (7 bases). The V gene's germline CDR1 is MNHEY and CDR2 SVGAGI. CDR3 size: 14 residues. Between the trimmed V and J ends, which lost 8 bases and 8 bases, there was a span of 19 bases. The CDR3 loop reads CASLGDSRRDEQFF. Written as DNA, the CDR3 is TGTGCCAGCCTCGGGGACAGCCGGAGGGATGAGCAGTTCTTC.

The DNA of the CDR3 is TGTGCCAGCAGCCCTGGACTGGCCTCCTACGAGCAGTACTTC. It translates to CASSPGLASYEQYF. The chain joins TRBV3-1 (or the pseudogene TRBV3-2) to TRBJ2-7; D might be TRBD2 (5 bases). The CDR3 sequence is 14 residues long. The ends were cut back, 4 bases at V and 0 bases at J, with 10 bases in the middle. CDR1 LGHDT and CDR2 YNNKEL come from the germline V gene (reference sequence).

The chain carries TRBV6-5 and TRBJ1-5; 7 nucleotides agree with TRBD1. V was clipped by 4 bases and J by 5 bases; unmatched bases: 5. The CDR3 spans 14 residues. CDR1 and CDR2 from the germline V gene are MNHEY and SVGAGI. CDR3 residues: CASSFRQGDQPQHF. As DNA, the CDR3 is TGTGCCAGCAGTTTCCGACAGGGAGATCAGCCCCAGCATTTT.

The chain combines TRBV18 with TRBJ2-2; D call uncertain. Germline assignment: CDR1 KGHSH and CDR2 LQKENI. V was trimmed by 4 bases and J by 0 bases, leaving 9 bases between them. This CDR3 region has 15 residues. CDR3 sequence reads: CASSRVRSNTGELFF. CDR3 DNA sequence: TGTGCCAGCTCACGTGTCAGATCGAACACCGGGGAGCTGTTTTTT.